These 14 T cell receptor beta chains were sequenced from one sample in a study of low-dose radiotherapy and immunotherapy resistance in tumors. Alpha- and beta-chain coverage of first-strand cDNA came from TRAV- and TRBV-specific primers. For amplifying TCRs, the PCR ran for approximately 18 cycles with Phusion, which was used together with a constant-region primer and the adapter on the V primers. TCRdb reanalysed the reads using MiXCR and keeps one entry per CDR3 protein. The sample includes 8,500 to 14,000 distinct CDR3 sequences, 65% seen only once; the top ten take approximately 12%. All receptors derive from a human donor with advanced metastatic prostate, ovarian, gallbladder or colorectal cancer (not recorded which). This table probably holds off-target reads from a library built for another chain.

V gene TRBV6-6 combines with J gene TRBJ1-5; no clear D. V lost 7 bases and J lost 4, with 8 bases in between. From germline, CDR1 is MNHNY and CDR2 SVGAGI (reference sequence). The CDR3 is 12 residues long. CDR3 amino acids: CASTIGNQPQHF. CDR3 sequence (DNA): TGTGCCAGCACTATAGGTAATCAGCCCCAGCATTTT.

This clonotype has just a few counts. The J gene is TRBJ1-1, the V gene TRBV6-2 or TRBV6-3, with D unclear. V was clipped by 6 bases and J by 1 base, with 9 bases between them. The CDR3 runs to 13 residues. CDR1 and CDR2 from the germline V gene are MNHEY and SVGEGT. CDR3: CASRNPQNTEAFF. In DNA form, the CDR3 reads TGTGCCAGCAGGAACCCACAGAACACTGAAGCTTTCTTT.

The chain carries TRBV7-6 and TRBJ1-1; TRBD1 is a possible D gene (5 bases). This CDR3 has 14 residues. Trimming removed 1 base at V and 4 bases at J, with 10 bases between. The germline CDR1 and CDR2 sequences are SGHVS and FNYEAQ. The CDR3 loop is CASSLGGGFTEAFF. The DNA for the CDR3 is TGTGCCAGCAGCTTAGGCGGGGGTTTCACTGAAGCTTTCTTT.

The gene calls are TRBV28 and TRBJ1-1; TRBD1 agrees at 10 bases. CDR1 and CDR2 from the germline V gene are MDHEN and SYDVKM. The CDR3 consists of 13 residues. V gave up 10 bases and J gave up 1 base; unmatched junction bases: 3. The CDR3 spells CAIDRGRNTEAFF. The CDR3 nucleotides are TGTGCCATTGACAGGGGGCGGAACACTGAAGCTTTCTTT.

V and J are TRBV7-9 and TRBJ1-3, with D uncertain. This CDR3 comprises 15 residues. Trimming removed 5 bases at V and 4 bases at J, with 15 bases between. Germline CDR1 reads SEHNR; CDR2 reads FQNEAQ (reference sequence). The CDR3 protein is CASSREVGMGNTIYF. DNA for the CDR3: TGTGCCAGCAGCCGTGAGGTCGGGATGGGAAACACCATATATTTT.

This clonotype was seen only a few times. V gene TRBV19 combines with J gene TRBJ1-5; D call uncertain. The germline V gene has CDR1 LNHDA and CDR2 SQIVND (reference sequence). The CDR3 spans 10 residues. Trimming removed 8 bases at V and 4 bases at J, with 3 bases between. The CDR3 is CASGNQPQHF. The CDR3 coding sequence is TGTGCCAGTGGGAATCAGCCCCAGCATTTT.

The table lists this clonotype with a few counts. The V and J genes are TRBV7-2 and TRBJ2-7; D gene unclear. CDR3 size: 12 residues. V shed 3 bases and J shed 0 bases, with 3 bases lying between them. From germline, CDR1 is SGHTA and CDR2 FQGNSA. CDR3: CASSLSSYEQYF. The CDR3 nucleotides are TGTGCCAGCAGCTTGAGCTCCTACGAGCAGTACTTC.

This chain connects TRBV6-8 to TRBJ1-1; D unclear. The germline V gene has CDR1 MNHGY and CDR2 SAAAGT. V shed 7 bases and J shed 1 base, with 7 bases lying between them. The CDR3 extends over 12 amino acids. The CDR3 DNA sequence: TGTGCCAGCATCACGGGGAACACTGAAGCTTTCTTT. Amino acid sequence: CASITGNTEAFF.

V gene TRBV5-1 combines with J gene TRBJ2-1, with 13 bases matching TRBD2. The germline V gene has CDR1 SGHRS and CDR2 YFSETQ. Unmatched junction bases numbered 5, after V lost 1 base and J lost 4 bases. The CDR3 has 17 residues. DNA of the CDR3: TGCGCCAGCAGCTTGACTAGCGGGAGGGGAAGATACAATGAGCAGTTCTTC. Translating gives CASSLTSGRGRYNEQFF.

This rearrangement joins TRBV28 to TRBJ2-7; D is possibly TRBD1 (5 bases). V dropped 3 bases and J dropped 6 bases, with 6 bases sitting between them. The CDR3 is made up of 11 amino acids. Germline loops: CDR1 MDHEN, CDR2 SYDVKM. CDR3 protein: CASSLGREQYF. CDR3 DNA: TGTGCCAGCAGTTTGGGGCGCGAGCAGTACTTC.

V gene TRBV2 combines with J gene TRBJ2-3; 13 positions match TRBD2. CDR3 size: 19 residues. Unmatched junction bases numbered 11, after V lost 5 bases and J lost 0 bases. Germline assignment: CDR1 SNHLY and CDR2 FYNNEI. The DNA for the CDR3 is TGTGCCAGCAGTCCCCCCACTAGCGGGGGGGTATCTAGCACAGATACGCAGTATTTT. This codes for CASSPPTSGGVSSTDTQYF. Looking up the rest from reference TRBV2 and TRBJ2-3 gives the full variable domain: EPEVTQTPSHQVTQMGQEVILRCVPISNHLYFYWYRQILGQKVEFLVSFYNNEISEKSEIFDDQFSVERPDGSNFTLKIRSTKLEDSAMYFCASSPPTSGGVSSTDTQYFGPGTRLTVL.

This clonotype was counted between two and nine times. The gene calls are TRBV7-2 and TRBJ2-1, with 11 bases lining up with TRBD2. The CDR3 is made up of 16 amino acids. Germline-derived CDR1 and CDR2 are SGHTA and FQGNSA. Trimming removed 5 bases from V and 2 bases from J; junction bases left unmatched: 5. The CDR3 sequence: CASSPLLAGAYNEQFF. The CDR3 nucleotides read TGTGCCAGCAGCCCTTTACTAGCGGGAGCCTACAATGAGCAGTTCTTC.

The gene calls are TRBV5-1 and TRBJ2-7; 7 bases map to TRBD2. Germline CDR1 SGHRS, CDR2 YFSETQ. This CDR3 contains 14 residues. V dropped 4 bases and J dropped 5; count of bases not matched to a gene: 9. The CDR3 reads CASSRDYLIHEQYF. CDR3 nucleotides: TGCGCCAGCAGCCGGGACTACTTGATCCACGAGCAGTACTTC.

The sample holds a few counts of this clonotype. Its ends do not fully match the called genes, so a read error is possible. The chain recombines TRBV5-3 with TRBJ2-5, with TRBD1 as a possible D gene (6 bases). TRBV5-3 carries the ORF label, with uncertain function. CDR3 size: 14 residues. This chain's CDR3 is CASSLQGYGETQYF. As DNA, the CDR3 is TGTGCCAGCAGCTTGCAGGGGTATGGAGAGACCCAGTACTTC.